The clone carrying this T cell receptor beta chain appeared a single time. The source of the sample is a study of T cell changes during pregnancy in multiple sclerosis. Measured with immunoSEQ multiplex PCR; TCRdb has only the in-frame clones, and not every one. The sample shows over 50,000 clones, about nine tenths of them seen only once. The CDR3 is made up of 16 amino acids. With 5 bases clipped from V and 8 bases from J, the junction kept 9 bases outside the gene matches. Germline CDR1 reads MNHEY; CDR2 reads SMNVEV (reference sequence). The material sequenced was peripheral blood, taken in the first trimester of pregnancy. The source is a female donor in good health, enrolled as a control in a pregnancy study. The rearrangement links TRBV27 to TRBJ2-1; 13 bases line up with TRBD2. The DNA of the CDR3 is TGTGCCAGCAGTCCCGGGACTAGCGGGACATTGGATGAGCAGTTCTTC. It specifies CASSPGTSGTLDEQFF.